The present T cell receptor beta chain was sequenced within a study of blood T cells in healthy people across ages. Findings of the study overall: The diversity estimates, figures obtained from one million T cells, were considered underestimates.

V lost 6 bases to trimming and J lost 5 bases, with 14 bases between them. The CDR3 is 13 amino acids. Per the germline V gene, CDR1 is MGHDK and CDR2 is SYGVNS. A second roughly 7 to 12 cycle PCR used barcoded and J-beta primers. All samples yielded 3 million or more CDR3-containing paired-end reads. TCRdb ran MiXCR on the 5' RACE reads and lists one entry per CDR3 protein. This sample carries 1.5 million to 2 million distinct CDR3 sequences, roughly 28% of them seen once, and the ten largest clones take 7% to 9%. A word on this clonotype: Its antigen remains unidentified.

V is TRBV25-1 and J is TRBJ2-7, with D hard to call. The sample consisted of blood. The TCR was taken from a woman in her 30s in good health. Here the CDR3 DNA reads TGTGCCAGCAGAATATCAGGTTCCAACGAGCAGTACTTC. Residues: CASRISGSNEQYF.